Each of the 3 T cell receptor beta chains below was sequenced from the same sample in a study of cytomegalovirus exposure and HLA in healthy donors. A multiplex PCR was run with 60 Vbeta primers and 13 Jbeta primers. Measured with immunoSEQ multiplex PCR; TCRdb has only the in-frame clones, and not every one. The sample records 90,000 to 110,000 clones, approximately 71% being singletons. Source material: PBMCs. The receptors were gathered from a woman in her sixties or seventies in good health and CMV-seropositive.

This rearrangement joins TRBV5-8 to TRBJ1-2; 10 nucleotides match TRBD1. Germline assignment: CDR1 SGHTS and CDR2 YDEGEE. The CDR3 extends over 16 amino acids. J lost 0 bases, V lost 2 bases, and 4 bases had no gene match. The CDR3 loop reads CASSFRTGGSNYGYTF. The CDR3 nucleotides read TGTGCCAGCAGCTTCCGGACAGGGGGTTCTAACTATGGCTACACCTTC.

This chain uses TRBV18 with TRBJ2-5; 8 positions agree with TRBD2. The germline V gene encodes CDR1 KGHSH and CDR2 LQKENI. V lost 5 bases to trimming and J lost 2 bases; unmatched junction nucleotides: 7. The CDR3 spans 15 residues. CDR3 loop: CASSSSGGHQETQYF. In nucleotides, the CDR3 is TGTGCCAGCTCATCGAGCGGGGGCCATCAAGAGACCCAGTACTTC. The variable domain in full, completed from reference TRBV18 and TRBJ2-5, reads NAGVMQNPRHLVRRRGQEARLRCSPMKGHSHVYWYRQLPEEGLKFMVYLQKENIIDESGMPKERFSAEFPKEGPSILRIQQVVRGDSAAYFCASSSSGGHQETQYFGPGTRLLVL.

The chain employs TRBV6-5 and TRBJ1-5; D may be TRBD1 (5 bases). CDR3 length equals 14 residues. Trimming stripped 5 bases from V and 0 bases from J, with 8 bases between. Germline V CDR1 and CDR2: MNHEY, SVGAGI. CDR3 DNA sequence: TGTGCCAGCAGTCGACAGATTAGCAATCAGCCCCAGCATTTT. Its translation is CASSRQISNQPQHF.